This T cell receptor beta chain originates from a study of T cell responses to AZD1222 COVID-19 vaccine (dated by TCRdb to the early 2020s). In terms of the full investigation: A total of 230 to 250 trial participants underwent TCR sequencing, of whom some 210 received two doses of AZD1222 and some 25 received two doses of the MenACWY control vaccine. Trial participants were enrolled into age subgroups of 18-55, 56-69 and 70-plus years, which contained approximately 150, 28 and 58 TCR-sequenced participants, respectively. Points the paper makes about the study in general: A significant rise in spike-specific TCR breadth and depth was observed after two AZD1222 doses relative to day 0 and relative to MenACWY recipients. Reportedly, close to half of the unique spike-specific TCRs recognized epitopes lying outside the regions that are mutated in the B.1.351 and B.1.1.7 variants. The 56-69-year group was small, and its depth increase did not reach significance, likely because of low power. Because no day 14 peak-response samples were available, repertoires were characterized only after the peak T cell response. Participants were mostly white British, with more females than males. The authors suggested clonal diversity may have been underestimated. Conclusions about previously exposed vaccinees are limited because only five to seven AZD1222 recipients were SARS-CoV-2 seropositive at baseline. The whole spike protein was spanned by vaccine-associated CD4 TCRs, and dominant responses were seen in regions 160-218 and 743-854.

As concerns this clone: Its antigen remains unidentified. Within one base of it there is no much larger clone, and no base qualities were kept.

The time point label, read with the paper, signifies: baseline before first vaccination. What the treatment or condition label conveys for this sample: meningococcal conjugate vaccine given as trial control. Vaccinee samples came from UK trials COV001 and COV002, including a single-blind randomized controlled phase 2/3 trial of AZD1222 (ChAdOx1 nCoV-19) in healthy adults. For TCRbeta chain sequencing, PBMC samples were collected from trial participants at day 0 and at day 28 after the second dose. The CDR3 regions of human TCRbeta chains were analyzed by immunosequencing. In the paper's pipeline: TCRs in the repertoires were compared against a reference library of SARS-CoV-2-specific TCRs that had been generated with the MIRA antigen-specificity platform. Breadth meant the fraction of unique TCRs that were SARS-CoV-2-associated, whereas depth meant the fraction of total T cells that were SARS-CoV-2-associated. Using the MIRA data, each spike-specific TCR was assigned both to the spike region to which the TCR was reactive and to a CD4 or CD8 class. Log10-transformed breadth and depth values were compared by one-way ANOVA with Sidak's multiple comparisons tests. The table was pulled from immuneACCESS by TCRdb, which kept in-frame rearrangements only. Such tables lose some clones; where checked, under half of the loss comes from unresolved V genes, and the rest has no known cause. V and J calls and clone size are those listed in that table; D and trimming were worked out from the DNA. Across this sample there are about 190,000 clones, with 80% to 90% seen only once. Together, the top ten hold approximately 2.5% of the sample.

Measured from the cysteine to the phenylalanine, the CDR3 is 12 residues long. Just the 36-base CDR3 DNA is kept, in frame starting at base 1. Via the germline V gene, CDR1 is KGHSH and CDR2 LQKENI. At the junction V is shortened by 3 bases and J by 5 bases, with 7 bases in between. Sequencing was performed on peripheral blood, taken on day 0 of MenACWY control vaccination. This TCR was recovered from an adult in good health. The rearranged segments are TRBV18 and TRBJ2-5; no D gene can be assigned with confidence. The CDR3 protein: CASSPLSETQYF. The nucleotide sequence is given as TGTGCCAGCTCACCGCTTTCGGAGACCCAGTACTTC. Here the CDR3 is joined to the reference TRBV18 and TRBJ2-5 genes, and the full variable domain is: NAGVMQNPRHLVRRRGQEARLRCSPMKGHSHVYWYRQLPEEGLKFMVYLQKENIIDESGMPKERFSAEFPKEGPSILRIQQVVRGDSAAYFCASSPLSETQYFGPGTRLLVL.